This TCR beta chain is from a study of response to subunit inactivated influenza vaccine. TCRdb re-called the RT-PCR reads with MiXCR, one entry per CDR3 protein. Of hundreds of thousands of distinct CDR3 sequences listed, approximately 15% are singletons. V dropped 5 bases and J dropped 9; count of bases not matched to a gene: 9. Germline V CDR1 and CDR2: MNHNS, SASEGT. CDR3 length: 15 residues. This specimen was PBMCs from blood, taken roughly 15 days before vaccination. The receptor was derived from a man aged 45-60 years who received an inactivated influenza vaccine. The chain has TRBV6-1 and TRBJ2-1; TRBD2 agrees at 11 bases. The CDR3 here is CASSQTSGSMVEQFF. The DNA of the CDR3 is TGTGCCAGCAGTCAAACTAGCGGGAGTATGGTTGAGCAGTTCTTC.